These 29 T cell receptor beta chains were all obtained from the same sample, sequenced in a study of a mutant IDH1 vaccine in newly diagnosed glioma. The assay was immunoSEQ multiplex PCR, and TCRdb's table has in-frame clones only and misses some. The sample holds 30,000 to 40,000 clones, approximately 87% seen once. Time point given: week 47, end of study. A single vaccine dose contained 300 ug of mutant IDH1 20-mer peptide, and topical imiquimod was used with it. The antigens of these receptors remain unknown. Sequences were derived from PBMCs, sampled from a glioma patient whose treatment included an IDH1 peptide vaccine. Receptor source: a woman in her 30s with glioma.

The J gene is TRBJ1-1, the V gene TRBV5-1; D is unresolved. Trimming stripped 1 base from V and 1 base from J, with 11 bases between. Looked up from germline, CDR1 is SGHRS and CDR2 is YFSETQ. The CDR3 loop spans 15 amino acids. The CDR3 loop reads CASSLRAGANTEAFF. DNA for the CDR3: TGCGCCAGCAGCTTGAGGGCCGGTGCGAACACTGAAGCTTTCTTT.

The chain joins TRBV10-3 to TRBJ2-7; D unclear. This CDR3 has 13 residues. CDR1 is ENHRY and CDR2 is SYGVKD in the germline V gene. Deletions cut 10 bases from V and 3 bases from J, with 16 bases between. The CDR3 region is CATVHQADYEQYF. The CDR3 nucleotides are TGTGCCACCGTACACCAGGCTGACTACGAGCAGTACTTC.

V and J are TRBV5-1 and TRBJ2-4; no definite D call. The germline V and J ends were trimmed by 0 bases and 8 bases, with 12 bases remaining between them. CDR3 length: 14 amino acids. The germline V gene encodes CDR1 SGHRS and CDR2 YFSETQ. The CDR3 loop reads CASSLVFGTDIQYF. In DNA form, the CDR3 reads TGCGCCAGCAGCTTGGTGTTCGGTACTGACATTCAGTACTTC.

The chain links TRBV5-8 to TRBJ1-1, with D possibly matching TRBD1 (5 bases). Germline CDR1 SGHTS, CDR2 YDEGEE. Trimming removed 2 bases at V and 8 bases at J, with 13 bases between. The CDR3 runs to 13 residues. The CDR3 DNA reads as TGTGCCAGCAGCTTTTACAGGTTCGAAGAAGCTTTCTTT. Amino acid sequence: CASSFYRFEEAFF.

The rearrangement uses TRBV25-1 and TRBJ1-3; D is unresolved. The V gene's germline CDR1 is MGHDK and CDR2 SYGVNS. The CDR3 consists of 14 residues. V lost 3 bases to trimming and J lost 0 bases, with 6 bases between them. The CDR3 bases are TGTGCCAGCAGTGAGGGGTCCTCTGGAAACACCATATATTTT. Residues: CASSEGSSGNTIYF.

This chain connects TRBV13 to TRBJ2-7, with a weak D call TRBD2 (5 bases). This CDR3 spans 15 amino acids. The ends were cut back, 5 bases at V and 0 bases at J, with 14 bases in the middle. From germline, CDR1 is PRHDT and CDR2 FYEKMQ (reference sequence). The DNA for the CDR3 is TGTGCCAGCAGCCCCCTGGGTGGGAGCTCCTACGAGCAGTACTTC. Translated: CASSPLGGSSYEQYF.

This chain links TRBV18 with TRBJ2-7; 9 nucleotides match TRBD1. The germline V gene encodes CDR1 KGHSH and CDR2 LQKENI. This CDR3 region has 16 residues. After removal of 4 bases from V and 3 bases from J, the junction contained 10 bases not matched to a gene. The DNA for the CDR3 is TGTGCCAGCTCACGTATCCGGGACAGGGTGGGCTACGAGCAGTACTTC. This encodes CASSRIRDRVGYEQYF.

The chain uses TRBV20-1 and TRBJ2-5; tentatively, D is TRBD2 (6 bases). The germline gives CDR1 DFQATT, CDR2 SNEGSKA (reference sequence). The CDR3 runs to 11 residues. Between the trimmed V and J ends, which lost 4 bases and 5 bases, there was a span of 8 bases. The chain's CDR3 is CSANREETQYF. CDR3 in DNA: TGCAGTGCTAACCGGGAGGAGACCCAGTACTTC.

This rearrangement joins TRBV5-5 to TRBJ1-5, with D unclear. The CDR3 extends over 14 amino acids. The V gene's germline CDR1 is SGHKS and CDR2 YYEKEE (reference sequence). The germline V and J ends were trimmed by 1 base and 5 bases, with 10 bases remaining between them. This chain's CDR3 is CASSLMRLDQPQHF. CDR3 DNA sequence: TGTGCCAGCAGCTTGATGCGGCTCGATCAGCCCCAGCATTTT.

The chain links TRBV9 to TRBJ1-3; D gene ambiguous. Germline V gene data show CDR1 as SGDLS and CDR2 as YYNGEE. CDR3 length: 13 residues. Trimming removed 5 bases from V and 2 bases from J, with 8 bases in between. The CDR3 loop is CASRGRTGNTIYF. The CDR3 region has the DNA TGTGCCAGCAGAGGACGTACTGGAAACACCATATATTTT.

V and J are TRBV18 and TRBJ2-3; 10 nucleotides line up with TRBD2. The CDR3 sequence is 18 residues long. V shed 0 bases and J 6 bases; nucleotides not matched to a gene: 12. Germline loops: CDR1 KGHSH, CDR2 LQKENI. The CDR3 DNA follows: TGTGCCAGCTCACCACCGAGGCTAGCGGGGGCCCCCCAGGATACGCAGTATTTT. Encoded protein: CASSPPRLAGAPQDTQYF.

V is TRBV2 and J is TRBJ1-1; the D gene is possibly TRBD1 (6 bases). Germline V gene sequence: CDR1 SNHLY, CDR2 FYNNEI. The CDR3 length is 13 residues. Trimming removed 6 bases from V and 0 bases from J, with 8 bases in between. CDR3 region: CASRDRMNTEAFF. The CDR3 coding sequence is TGTGCCAGCAGGGACAGAATGAACACTGAAGCTTTCTTT.

The V call is TRBV5-1, the J call TRBJ2-7; D perhaps matches TRBD1 (6 bases). V lost 2 bases and J 1 base, leaving 10 bases between the germline ends. Germline CDR1 is SGHRS and CDR2 is YFSETQ. CDR3 length: 14 amino acids. The CDR3 sequence is CASSFGTPSYEQYF. In nucleotides, the CDR3 is TGCGCCAGCAGCTTCGGGACACCTTCCTACGAGCAGTACTTC.

The chain couples TRBV2 to TRBJ1-2; 7 bases match TRBD1. The CDR3 spans 13 residues. V lost 9 bases, J lost 2 bases, and 6 bases stayed unmatched. The germline gives CDR1 SNHLY, CDR2 FYNNEI. CDR3 loop: CARISGGNYGYTF. The CDR3 DNA sequence: TGTGCCAGAATTTCAGGGGGGAACTATGGCTACACCTTC.

The rearrangement links TRBV6-1 to TRBJ1-2; a possible D gene is TRBD1 (5 bases). Germline CDR1 reads MNHNS; CDR2 reads SASEGT. Trimming pared 2 bases from V and 5 bases from J, leaving 12 bases between. This CDR3 contains 14 residues. The CDR3 sequence: CASSEQGGIYGYTF. The CDR3 DNA reads as TGTGCCAGCAGTGAACAGGGAGGGATTTATGGCTACACCTTC.

This clone has just one count. The rearrangement links TRBV5-1 to TRBJ2-7; 11 bases are a match to TRBD1. The CDR3 has 15 amino acids. The germline CDR1 and CDR2 sequences are SGHRS and YFSETQ. Trimming at V came to 4 bases and at J to 4 bases, leaving 7 bases not matched to a gene. The CDR3 DNA is TGCGCCAGCAGCCCCCGGACAGGGGGCGCGTACGAGCAGTACTTC. It encodes CASSPRTGGAYEQYF.

The chain links TRBV7-2 to TRBJ2-1, with TRBD1 matching 10 bases. V dropped 5 bases and J dropped 7; count of bases not matched to a gene: 8. This CDR3 spans 15 amino acids. Germline V gives CDR1 SGHTA, CDR2 FQGNSA. The CDR3 region is CASSHRRDRGNEQFF. Written as DNA, the CDR3 is TGTGCCAGCAGCCACCGCCGGGACAGGGGTAATGAGCAGTTCTTC.

Only a few counts were recorded for this clone. V usage is TRBV19 and J usage is TRBJ1-1; D gene uncertain. V was clipped by 4 bases and J by 1 base, with 4 bases between them. Germline CDR1 and CDR2: LNHDA and SQIVND (reference sequence). The CDR3 runs 12 residues. CDR3 in amino acids: CASSKGNTEAFF. CDR3 in DNA: TGTGCCAGTAGTAAGGGGAACACTGAAGCTTTCTTT.

This CDR3 is CASSPDRVSVRGYTF. DNA of the CDR3: TGTGCCAGTAGTCCCGACAGGGTTTCTGTACGGGGCTACACCTTC. The chain recombines TRBV19 with TRBJ1-2; 7 bases map to TRBD1. CDR3 size: 15 residues. With 5 bases clipped from V and 8 bases from J, the junction kept 14 bases outside the gene matches. The V gene's germline CDR1 is LNHDA and CDR2 SQIVND (reference sequence).

The V call is TRBV4-3, the J call TRBJ1-3, with 7 bases that match TRBD1. Germline CDR1 and CDR2: LGHNA and YSLEER. This CDR3 region has 15 residues. Unmatched junction bases numbered 4, after V lost 1 base and J lost 4 bases. CDR3 residues: CASSQVEGAGNTIYF. CDR3 coding DNA: TGCGCCAGCAGCCAAGTCGAGGGGGCCGGAAACACCATATATTTT.

Only a few counts were recorded for this clone. The V and J genes are TRBV5-6 and TRBJ1-2; no definite D call. Germline CDR1 and CDR2: SGHDT and YYEEEE. The CDR3 sequence is 15 residues long. The germline V and J ends were trimmed by 0 bases and 0 bases, with 9 bases remaining between them. The CDR3 DNA reads as TGTGCCAGCAGCTTGGTGGTTTCCCCTAACTATGGCTACACCTTC. Encoded protein: CASSLVVSPNYGYTF.

The rearrangement uses TRBV30 and TRBJ1-6; D is uncertain. Trimming stripped 8 bases from V and 14 bases from J, with 22 bases between. The CDR3 runs 13 residues. Looked up from germline, CDR1 is GTSNPN and CDR2 is SVGIG (reference sequence). The CDR3, as DNA: TGTGCCGCCTTCCGGGATCTATCCCCTGCCCTCCACTTT. It specifies CAAFRDLSPALHF.

The chain carries TRBV6-5 and TRBJ2-2; TRBD2 aligns across 8 bases. The CDR3 runs to 16 residues. The germline V gene encodes CDR1 MNHEY and CDR2 SVGAGI. With 4 bases clipped from V and 7 bases from J, the junction kept 11 bases outside the gene matches. The CDR3 nucleotides read TGTGCCAGCAGTTCGGCAAGGGGCGGGGGGCACGGGGAGCTGTTTTTT. This gives the protein CASSSARGGGHGELFF.

This clone was found a few times. CDR3 DNA sequence: TGTGCCAGCAGTCCCTTTAGCGGGGGGGCGACAGATACGCAGTATTTT. Translating gives CASSPFSGGATDTQYF. The chain employs TRBV27 and TRBJ2-3; 11 nucleotides align to TRBD2. The germline CDR1 and CDR2 sequences are MNHEY and SMNVEV (reference sequence). Losses at the gene ends were 5 bases for V and 3 bases for J; bases not matched to a gene: 7. The CDR3 loop spans 16 amino acids.

V and J are TRBV30 and TRBJ1-2; D remains ambiguous. Germline CDR1 reads GTSNPN; CDR2 reads SVGIG (reference sequence). V was cut by 0 bases and J by 6 bases, with 5 bases left in between. This CDR3 is 11 amino acids long. The CDR3 bases are TGTGCCTGGAGTGTAACACATGGCTACACCTTC. Its protein is CAWSVTHGYTF.

The chain carries TRBV7-2 and TRBJ1-2; D call uncertain. The CDR3 is 13 residues long. The V end was cut by 5 bases, the J end by 0 bases, with 7 bases between. Germline V gene lookup returns CDR1 SGHTA and CDR2 FQGNSA. The CDR3 loop reads CASSANPNYGYTF. CDR3 coding DNA: TGTGCCAGCAGCGCGAACCCTAACTATGGCTACACCTTC.

The chain uses TRBV7-9 and TRBJ2-1; 7 bases match TRBD1. V dropped 4 bases and J dropped 8; count of bases not matched to a gene: 11. Per germline, CDR1 SEHNR and CDR2 FQNEAQ (reference sequence). CDR3 size: 15 residues. The CDR3 is CASSSGQRNFHEQFF. The CDR3 DNA is TGTGCCAGCAGCTCGGGACAGAGAAATTTCCATGAGCAGTTCTTC.

The chain combines TRBV19 with TRBJ2-5; TRBD1 matches 8 bases. Germline values: CDR1 LNHDA, CDR2 SQIVND (reference sequence). The length of the CDR3 is 13 residues. The ends lost 6 bases at V and 2 bases at J; junction bases unmatched: 2. The CDR3 sequence is CASRRDRQETQYF. The CDR3 DNA sequence: TGTGCCAGTAGGAGGGACAGGCAAGAGACCCAGTACTTC.

The chain couples TRBV4-3 to TRBJ2-1; TRBD1 matches at 8 bases. CDR1 LGHNA and CDR2 YSLEER come from the germline V gene. Germline trimming cut 4 bases from V and 4 bases from J; bases unmatched to any gene: 9. The CDR3 totals 16 residues. The CDR3 reads CASSRGQDVLYNEQFF. The CDR3 nucleotides are TGCGCCAGCAGCCGGGGACAGGATGTATTGTACAATGAGCAGTTCTTC.